Included here is one TCR beta chain sequence, with context. It lacks a known antigen. The input lacks base qualities; no much larger clone sits a single base away. Each PCR received spiked-in synthetic TCR analog templates so that absolute template abundance could be estimated from read counts. TCRbeta CDR3 regions were amplified from genomic DNA with bias-controlled V and J gene primers using the immunoSEQ assay. Sequencing of rearranged TCRbeta segments was done at approximately 20X coverage. Concerning the study's data processing: Sequencing errors were corrected by clustering, and CDR3s were annotated against IMGT so that V, D and J genes could be assigned. Downstream analyses used only productive TCRbeta rearrangements, leaving out any out-of-frame or stop-codon sequences. Clonality was calculated as one minus the Shannon entropy normalized by the log of the number of unique productive sequences. Fisher's exact test with Benjamini-Hochberg correction, using a cutoff of adjusted p below 0.01, was how clones that differed between time points or between blood and tumor were identified. Drawn from immuneACCESS, this table holds only the in-frame rearrangements with V and J called that TCRdb kept. Clones are partly lost; checked studies trace under half to an unresolved V gene and leave the rest unexplained. V and J calls plus clone size are reproduced from that table; the DNA served to infer D and trimming. The sample table records some 89,000 clones; approximately 87% of these occur just once. The ten largest clones represent approximately 14% of the sample.

This sample was taken from a study of PD-L1 blockade in urothelial cancer (dated by TCRdb to about 2017). Concerning the study at large: Therapy was started at some point between 2014 and 2016 for all patients, and atezolizumab 1,200 mg was administered intravenously every 3 weeks. The study was an exploratory multi-omic analysis of somatic, immune and clinical correlates of response to PD-L1 blockade with atezolizumab in urothelial cancer. Nine patients reached durable clinical benefit, while about 20 patients did not. Twenty-five of 29 patients were males with bladder-origin urothelial cancer, and 18 of 29 reported a prior smoking history. Pretreatment tumor samples, along with matched peripheral blood serially collected before and after atezolizumab treatment, were subjected to TCR sequencing. Pretreatment blood TCR-seq was available for 27 to 30 patients, at least one posttreatment blood collection was obtained for around 24 patients, and tumor TCR-seq was available for around 24 patients. Blood samples were analyzed at two time points: 3 weeks after treatment start (second dose) and 6 weeks after treatment start. A median of around 150,000 T cells and just over 80,000 unique TCRs was obtained from blood samples, and a median clonality of roughly 0.082 was observed. Durable clinical benefit meant progression-free survival longer than 6 months, and TCR features were also tested against progression-free and overall survival. Patients had an ECOG performance status of 0 or 1 and had received between 0 and 3 prior chemotherapy regimens. In the same patients, pretreatment tumors underwent whole exome sequencing and RNA sequencing in addition to TCR sequencing. The paper as a whole reports these results and caveats: Improved progression-free and overall survival was associated with having pretreatment peripheral blood TCR clonality below the median. Because the sample size was small (n ≈ 30) and many of the analyses were exploratory, the results are meant to be hypothesis-generating. Patients with durable benefit showed greater expansion of tumor-associated TCR clones in peripheral blood 3 weeks after starting treatment (n ≈ 23, p = 0.022).

In the germline V gene, CDR1 corresponds to SGHNT and CDR2 to YENEEA. V is cut by 4 bases and J by 2 bases, and the space between the germline ends is 10 bases. The CDR3 starts with the cysteine, ends with the phenylalanine, and has 14 residues. Left in the record is the CDR3 DNA by itself, 42 bases read in frame from the first base. The meaning of the sample's time point label: pretreatment peripheral blood. The cohort comprised fewer than 35 patients with locally advanced or metastatic urothelial carcinoma treated at Memorial Sloan Kettering on a trial protocol. Peripheral blood mononuclear cells were collected pretreatment and during treatment, with between 1 and 8 total time points per patient. The Qiagen DNeasy Blood extraction kit was used to purify genomic DNA from total PBMCs and tumor samples. PBMCs were collected pretreatment and during treatment, and were isolated and stored as previously described.

The clonotype comes from a man between 60 and 75 years old with urothelial cancer. The sequencing here drew on PBMCs, taken around atezolizumab (anti-PD-L1) treatment. In this chain, TRBV11-3 is recombined with TRBJ2-3, with TRBD2 tentatively as D gene (5 bases match). The DNA reads as follows: TGTGCCAGCAGCTGGAGGCGCGACACAGATACGCAGTATTTT. Translated, this gives CASSWRRDTDTQYF. The reference TRBV11-3 and TRBJ2-3 proteins fill in what lies around the CDR3, so the full variable domain reads EAGVVQSPRYKIIEKKQPVAFWCNPISGHNTLYWYLQNLGQGPELLIRYENEEAVDDSQLPKDRFSAERLKGVDSTLKIQPAELGDSAVYLCASSWRRDTDTQYFGPGTRLTVL.